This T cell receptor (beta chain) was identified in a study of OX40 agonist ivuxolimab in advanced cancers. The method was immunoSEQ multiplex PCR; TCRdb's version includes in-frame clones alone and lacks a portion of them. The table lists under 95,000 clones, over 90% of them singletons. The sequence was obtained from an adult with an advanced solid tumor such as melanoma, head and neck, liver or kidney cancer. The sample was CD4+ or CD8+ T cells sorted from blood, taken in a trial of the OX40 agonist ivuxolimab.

The CDR3 nucleotides read TGTGCCAGCAGCGTAGCAGTTAACCAGCCCCAGCATTTT. The encoded protein is CASSVAVNQPQHF. J is TRBJ1-5 and V is TRBV9, with unresolved D. This CDR3 has 13 amino acids. In germline, CDR1 is SGDLS, CDR2 YYNGEE. V shed 0 bases and J shed 7 bases, with 8 bases lying between them.